The rows below give T cell receptor beta chains drawn from one sample of a study of T cells in Graves' hyperthyroidism and ophthalmopathy. Each CDR3 protein is one row after TCRdb ran MiXCR on the multiplex PCR reads. The sample gives roughly 750,000 distinct CDR3 sequences, 16% of which show up once; over 7.5% is in the top ten. The specimen sequenced was blood. All receptors derive from a young man with Graves' hyperthyroidism. Both conserved end residues are part of each CDR3. The D gene is left open where the match is weak. Size is omitted from some rows. Given values are once, few, many or a class for expanded clones.

>TRBV28|TRBJ2-7|TRBD2|many
CASRGGRNEQYF
TGTGCCAGCAGGGGCGGGAGGAACGAGCAGTACTTC
>TRBV30|TRBJ1-4|TRBD1|.
CAWSRGLDEKLFF
TGTGCCTGGAGCAGGGGGCTGGATGAAAAACTGTTTTTT
>TRBV6-1|TRBJ1-1|.|.
CASSWNPRNEAFF
TGTGCCAGCAGTTGGAATCCGCGGAATGAAGCTTTCTTT
>TRBV18|TRBJ2-7|.|.
CASSPPMETYEQYF
TGTGCCAGCTCACCCCCCATGGAGACCTACGAGCAGTACTTC
>TRBV3-1|TRBJ2-7|.|many
CASSQGGGLREQYF
TGTGCCAGCAGCCAAGGGGGGGGCCTTCGCGAGCAGTACTTC
>TRBV28|TRBJ2-7|.|many
CASSPGEAEQYF
TGTGCCAGCAGTCCAGGGGAGGCCGAGCAGTACTTC
>TRBV20-1|TRBJ1-4|.|many
CSAGPPGQPANEKLFF
TGCAGTGCTGGCCCTCCAGGACAGCCCGCTAATGAAAAACTGTTTTTT
>TRBV15|TRBJ2-3|.|few
CATSRTRDGSRTDTQYF
TGTGCCACCAGCAGAACCCGGGACGGCTCGCGCACAGATACGCAGTATTTT
>TRBV12-5|TRBJ2-1|TRBD1|.
CASGLVLGGTGRSEQFF
TGTGCTAGTGGTTTGGTCCTAGGCGGGACAGGGCGGAGTGAGCAGTTCTTC
>TRBV5-1|TRBJ2-2|.|.
CASSLFATGELFF
TGCGCCAGCAGCTTGTTTGCTACCGGGGAGCTGTTTTTT
>TRBV6-2/TRBV6-3|TRBJ2-7|.|.
CASSYSAGDRHEQYF
TGTGCCAGCAGTTACTCAGCAGGGGATAGACACGAGCAGTACTTC
>TRBV24-1|TRBJ2-3|TRBD2|.
CATRKGLAGSTDTQYF
TGTGCCACCAGAAAGGGACTAGCGGGTTCCACAGATACGCAGTATTTT
>TRBV29-1|TRBJ2-1|.|.
CSCGPSYNEQFF
TGCAGCTGTGGGCCCTCCTACAATGAGCAGTTCTTC
>TRBV9|TRBJ2-2|.|few
CASSVKGFTGHLKFGELFF
TGTGCCAGCAGCGTAAAGGGCTTTACGGGACACCTTAAATTCGGGGAGCTGTTTTTT
>TRBV3-1|TRBJ1-1|.|many
CASSQGGGGTEAFF
TGTGCCAGCAGCCAAGGAGGGGGAGGGACTGAAGCTTTCTTT
>TRBV7-9|TRBJ2-2|.|few
CASSLGGVSNTGELFF
TGTGCCAGCAGCTTAGGCGGGGTTTCGAACACCGGGGAGCTGTTTTTT
>TRBV29-1|TRBJ2-5|.|few
CSVGPYETQYF
TGCAGCGTTGGACCCTATGAGACCCAGTACTTC
>TRBV3-1|TRBJ1-1|.|few
CASSQTPGQNTEAFF
TGTGCCAGCAGCCAAACCCCGGGACAGAACACTGAAGCTTTCTTT
>TRBV29-1|TRBJ2-5|TRBD1|many
CSVALGTDYQETQYF
TGCAGCGTTGCCCTAGGGACAGACTACCAAGAGACCCAGTACTTC
>TRBV5-1|TRBJ2-5|TRBD2|few
CASSYLAGQAQETQYF
TGCGCCAGCAGCTACCTAGCGGGGCAGGCCCAAGAGACCCAGTACTTC
>TRBV6-2/TRBV6-3|TRBJ2-5|TRBD2|.
CASRLAGGGVKTQYF
TGTGCCAGCAGGCTAGCGGGAGGGGGCGTGAAGACCCAGTACTTC
>TRBV7-8|TRBJ1-4|TRBD1|.
CASSSNRGQGGEKLFF
TGTGCCAGCAGCTCCAACAGGGGGCAGGGTGGTGAAAAACTGTTTTTT
>TRBV20-1|TRBJ1-1|.|few
CSARDLGAQNTEAFF
TGCAGTGCTAGAGATCTCGGGGCACAGAACACTGAAGCTTTCTTT
>TRBV27|TRBJ2-7|.|many
CAPALTYEQYF
TGTGCCCCGGCACTTACCTACGAGCAGTACTTC
>TRBV10-3|TRBJ2-7|.|.
CAIGLSSYEQYF
TGTGCCATAGGACTTAGCTCCTACGAGCAGTACTTC
>TRBV6-5|TRBJ2-7|.|many
CASSYSGGGPYEQYF
TGTGCCAGCAGTTACTCAGGGGGGGGACCCTACGAGCAGTACTTC
>TRBV18|TRBJ2-3|TRBD2|few
CASSPPSSGSYEQYF
TGTGCCAGCTCACCACCATCCAGCGGGAGTTACGAGCAGTATTTT
>TRBV11-2|TRBJ2-2|TRBD2|.
CASSSLAGGRSGGELFF
TGTGCCAGCAGCTCGCTAGCGGGAGGCCGAAGTGGCGGGGAGCTGTTTTTT
>TRBV29-1|TRBJ1-2|TRBD1|few
CSPKTGGGSGYTF
TGCAGCCCCAAGACAGGGGGAGGGTCTGGCTACACCTTC
>TRBV27|TRBJ2-3|TRBD1|many
CASSLGQGGGTDTQYF
TGTGCCAGCAGCTTAGGACAGGGTGGGGGCACAGATACGCAGTATTTT
>TRBV30|TRBJ2-3|.|many
CAWSISSTDTQYF
TGTGCCTGGAGTATCTCCAGCACAGATACGCAGTATTTT
>TRBV28|TRBJ1-1|.|many
CASSLVATEAFF
TGTGCCAGCAGTTTGGTAGCCACTGAAGCTTTCTTT
>TRBV2|TRBJ1-5|.|few
CASSDSGDGNQPQHF
TGTGCCAGCAGTGACTCCGGGGACGGGAATCAGCCCCAGCATTTT
>TRBV28|TRBJ1-1|.|many
CASKRGGDTEAFF
TGTGCCAGCAAAAGAGGGGGGGACACTGAAGCTTTCTTT
>TRBV7-9|TRBJ2-2|TRBD1|few
CASSPRGTGDSANTGELFF
TGTGCCAGCAGCCCCCGGGGGACAGGGGATTCCGCGAACACCGGGGAGCTGTTTTTT
>TRBV7-9|TRBJ2-1|TRBD2|.
CASSLGGGRANNEQFF
TGTGCCAGCTCCCTCGGGGGCGGGAGGGCCAACAATGAGCAGTTCTTC
>TRBV3-1|TRBJ2-1|.|few
CASSQQLAHNEQFF
TGTGCCAGCAGCCAACAACTAGCTCACAATGAGCAGTTCTTC
>TRBV11-2|TRBJ2-1|TRBD2|many
CASSPLNGRDYNEQFF
TGTGCCAGCAGCCCCTTAAACGGGAGGGATTACAATGAGCAGTTCTTC
>TRBV6-1|TRBJ2-7|.|.
CASTQGGSYEQYF
TGTGCCAGCACCCAGGGGGGCTCCTACGAGCAGTACTTC
>TRBV6-1|TRBJ1-5|.|few
CASSLGSEQPQHF
TGTGCCAGCAGTTTGGGATCAGAACAGCCCCAGCATTTT
>TRBV18|TRBJ2-1|.|.
CASSLSRVEFRGQFF
TGTGCCAGCTCACTTTCCCGGGTCGAATTTCGGGGGCAGTTCTTC
>TRBV20-1|TRBJ2-3|.|many
CSAEGLTQGDTQYF
TGCAGTGCAGAGGGACTCACTCAGGGAGATACGCAGTATTTT
>TRBV2|TRBJ1-5|TRBD1|many
CASSLQGWGNQPQHF
TGTGCCAGCAGTCTACAGGGGTGGGGCAATCAGCCCCAGCATTTT
>TRBV5-5|TRBJ2-7|.|many
CASSPRGDPYEQYF
TGTGCCAGCAGCCCACGAGGGGATCCCTACGAGCAGTACTTC
>TRBV10-3|TRBJ2-7|TRBD2|.
CAISGGLAGGYEQYF
TGTGCCATCAGTGGTGGACTAGCGGGAGGCTACGAGCAGTACTTC
>TRBV5-5|TRBJ2-1|.|few
CASSLSRADYNEQFF
TGTGCCAGCAGCTTGTCCCGGGCGGACTACAATGAGCAGTTCTTC
>TRBV6-5|TRBJ2-2|TRBD2|few
CASSYVAGGGDTGELFF
TGTGCCAGCAGTTACGTCGCGGGAGGAGGGGACACCGGGGAGCTGTTTTTT
>TRBV5-1|TRBJ2-1|.|.
CASSLDKRRNEQFF
TGCGCCAGCAGCTTGGACAAGAGGAGGAATGAGCAGTTCTTC
>TRBV3-1|TRBJ2-7|.|.
CASSQGLGSREQYF
TGTGCCAGCAGCCAAGGTCTCGGTTCGAGGGAGCAGTACTTC
>TRBV20-1|TRBJ1-2|.|many
CSARDPGASGYTF
TGCAGTGCTAGAGATCCGGGGGCCTCTGGCTACACCTTC
>TRBV6-2/TRBV6-3|TRBJ2-7|TRBD2|many
CASSRSGTYEQYF
TGTGCCAGCTCTCGTAGCGGGACCTACGAGCAGTACTTC
>TRBV27|TRBJ2-2|.|many
CASSSGTGNTGELFF
TGTGCCAGCAGTTCCGGGACTGGGAACACCGGGGAGCTGTTTTTT
>TRBV20-1|TRBJ2-2|TRBD2|.
CSAREVGPSGRGVNTGELFF
TGCAGTGCTAGAGAAGTAGGGCCTAGCGGGAGGGGGGTGAACACCGGGGAGCTGTTTTTT
>TRBV29-1|TRBJ2-5|TRBD1|.
CSGQGWETQYF
TGCAGCGGACAGGGGTGGGAGACCCAGTACTTC
>TRBV7-9|TRBJ2-1|TRBD1|few
CASSQGGGQGSNEQFF
TGTGCCAGCAGCCAGGGGGGGGGACAGGGGTCGAATGAGCAGTTCTTC
>TRBV6-9|TRBJ2-1|TRBD2|.
CASTPQPGLAGGDEQFF
TGTGCCAGCACCCCTCAGCCGGGACTAGCGGGAGGCGATGAGCAGTTCTTC
>TRBV7-9|TRBJ1-1|.|.
CASSFEPASVGATVAFF
TGTGCCAGCAGCTTTGAACCGGCCTCGGTAGGGGCCACTGTAGCTTTCTTT